The 5 T cell receptor beta chains below come from one sample, sequenced in a study of STAT5B mutations in CD4+ large granular lymphocyte leukemia. TCRdb's table, derived via immunoSEQ multiplex PCR, lists solely in-frame clones and lacks some. The sample has 30,000 or so clones; 70% to 75% are singletons. Sequencing was performed on CD4+ T cells from blood buffy coats. The receptors stem from a human donor in good health.

J is TRBJ2-7 and V is TRBV4-3; 8 bases match TRBD2. CDR3 length equals 16 residues. Germline V CDR1 and CDR2: LGHNA, YSLEER. V was clipped by 5 bases and J by 5 bases; unmatched bases: 14. The CDR3, as DNA: TGCGCCAGCAGCGGGCGACTGAGCGGGAGATCTCACGAGCAGTACTTC. This translates into CASSGRLSGRSHEQYF.

The gene calls are TRBV18 and TRBJ1-1; 9 bases are a match to TRBD1. CDR1 and CDR2 (germline): KGHSH, LQKENI. The CDR3 has 15 amino acids. V shed 3 bases, J shed 2 bases, and the junction held 4 bases outside the gene matches. CDR3 in DNA: TGTGCCAGCTCACCGGGACAGGGCCAAAACACTGAAGCTTTCTTT. It is translated as CASSPGQGQNTEAFF.

The chain joins TRBV6-6 to TRBJ1-1, with D unclear. Germline CDR1 reads MNHNY; CDR2 reads SVGAGI (reference sequence). Trimming stripped 0 bases from V and 1 base from J, with 6 bases between. CDR3 length: 14 amino acids. The CDR3 DNA follows: TGTGCCAGCAGTTACTCAGCAAGGAACACTGAAGCTTTCTTT. It encodes CASSYSARNTEAFF.

This clone was counted a few times. V gene TRBV4-3 combines with J gene TRBJ1-5; D unresolved. The CDR3 is 20 amino acids. From germline, CDR1 is LGHNA and CDR2 YSLEER. The V end was cut by 2 bases, the J end by 3 bases, with 26 bases between. CDR3 sequence (DNA): TGCGCCAGCAGCCAAATTTATATGGGCAAGGATAGAACGATCAATCAGCCCCAGCATTTT. Encoded protein: CASSQIYMGKDRTINQPQHF.

The gene calls are TRBV5-1 and TRBJ2-3, with D tentatively TRBD1 or TRBD2 (6 bases each). The germline V gene encodes CDR1 SGHRS and CDR2 YFSETQ. This CDR3 has 15 amino acids. Trimming removed 1 base from V and 0 bases from J, with 9 bases in between. The DNA of the CDR3 is TGCGCCAGCAGCTTGCGGGGGCTAAGCACAGATACGCAGTATTTT. Translating gives CASSLRGLSTDTQYF.